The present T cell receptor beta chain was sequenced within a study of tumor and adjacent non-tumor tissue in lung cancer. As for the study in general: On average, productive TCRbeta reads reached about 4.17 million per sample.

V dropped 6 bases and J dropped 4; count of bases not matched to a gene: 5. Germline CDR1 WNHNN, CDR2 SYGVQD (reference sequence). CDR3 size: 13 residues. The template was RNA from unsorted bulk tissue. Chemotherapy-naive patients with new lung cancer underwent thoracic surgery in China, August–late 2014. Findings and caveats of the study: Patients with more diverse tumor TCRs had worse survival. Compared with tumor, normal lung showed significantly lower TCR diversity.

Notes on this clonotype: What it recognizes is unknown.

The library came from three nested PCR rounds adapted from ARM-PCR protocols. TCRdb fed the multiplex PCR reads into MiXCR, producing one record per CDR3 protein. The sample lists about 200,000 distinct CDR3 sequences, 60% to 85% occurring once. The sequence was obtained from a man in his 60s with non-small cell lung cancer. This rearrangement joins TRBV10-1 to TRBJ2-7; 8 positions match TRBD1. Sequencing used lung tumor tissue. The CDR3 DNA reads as TGCGCCAGCAGGGAACAGGGGGTATACGAGCAGTACTTC. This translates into CASREQGVYEQYF.